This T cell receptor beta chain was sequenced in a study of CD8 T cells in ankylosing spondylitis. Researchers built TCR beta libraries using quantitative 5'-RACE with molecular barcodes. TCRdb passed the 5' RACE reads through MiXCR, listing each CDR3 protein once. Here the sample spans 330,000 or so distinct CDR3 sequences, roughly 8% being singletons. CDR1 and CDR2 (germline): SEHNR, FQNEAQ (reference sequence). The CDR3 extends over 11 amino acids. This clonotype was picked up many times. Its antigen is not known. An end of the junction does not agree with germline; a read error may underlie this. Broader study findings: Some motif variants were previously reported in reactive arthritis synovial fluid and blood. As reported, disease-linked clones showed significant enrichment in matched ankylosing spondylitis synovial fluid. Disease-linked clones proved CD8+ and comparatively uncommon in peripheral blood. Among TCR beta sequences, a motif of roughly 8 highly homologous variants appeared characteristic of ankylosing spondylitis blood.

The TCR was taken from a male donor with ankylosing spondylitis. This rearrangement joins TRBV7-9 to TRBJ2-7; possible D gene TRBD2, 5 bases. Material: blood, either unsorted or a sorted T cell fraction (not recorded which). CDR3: CASSVAYEQYF. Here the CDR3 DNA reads TGTGCCAGCAGCGTAGCGTACGAGCAGTACTTC.